These T cell receptor beta chains were read from a single sample in a study of blood T cells in healthy people across ages. Via MiXCR, TCRdb re-called the 5' RACE reads, giving one row per CDR3 protein. This sample carries about 700,000 distinct CDR3 sequences, approximately 30% of them seen once, and the ten largest clones take roughly 14%. The sequencing input was blood. Source of these receptors: an elderly woman in good health. Each CDR3 is given with its conserved first and last residue.

j_call v_call cdr3_aa
TRBJ1-6 TRBV27 CASSLFRTFQSSYNSPLHF
TRBJ2-7 TRBV7-8 CASSLARRDEQYF
TRBJ2-3 TRBV3-1 CASSLPMGGESMGTDTQYF
TRBJ2-1 TRBV7-6 CASSLRTNEQFF
. TRBV5-1 CASSRTGKTYNEQYF
TRBJ1-5 TRBV7-9 CASSLGTGGLLAQPQHF
TRBJ1-6 TRBV12-3/TRBV12-4 CASSSGKNYNSPLHF
TRBJ1-2 TRBV6-5 CASSWDRSGYGYTF
TRBJ1-4 TRBV6-5 CASSYRIANEKLFF
TRBJ2-3 TRBV4-1 CASSQETPTDTQYF
TRBJ2-7 TRBV7-3 CASSPLRRVGEQYF
TRBJ1-1 TRBV6-1 CASSEALEGTEAFF
TRBJ2-7 TRBV27 CASSLVQAGEQYF
TRBJ2-5 TRBV24-1 CATSDPPQETQYF
TRBJ1-1 TRBV18 CASSSGQATEAFF
TRBJ2-1 TRBV24-1 CAASDLRSNEQFF
TRBJ1-2 TRBV7-2 CASSQQGNRGYTF
TRBJ2-3 TRBV15 CATRDPNSGAQYF
TRBJ1-2 TRBV7-8 CASSLMPGTGSGYGYTF
TRBJ2-1 TRBV12-3/TRBV12-4 CASRALGGGNNVEQFF
TRBJ1-2 TRBV10-3 CAIRQQGAYDGYTF
TRBJ2-3 TRBV5-1 CASSLGAGATDTQYF
TRBJ2-7 TRBV6-5 CATRVEGRYEQYF
TRBJ1-6 TRBV7-2 CASSFPGRVNSPPHF
TRBJ2-1 TRBV27 CASSLSIGGVSSYNEQFF
TRBJ2-1 TRBV6-5 CASSSRPSAAYNEQFF
TRBJ2-3 TRBV20-1 CSARPHLRGARDTQYF
TRBJ2-7 TRBV10-3 CAIRQDRGGPYEQYF
TRBJ2-7 TRBV20-1 CSARDYDSYEQYF
TRBJ1-4 TRBV9 CASSGGQGIAGEKLFF
TRBJ2-5 TRBV5-5 CASSLGTGGTQYF
TRBJ1-2 TRBV9 CASSPGNNSPLYGYTF
TRBJ2-7 TRBV12-3/TRBV12-4 CASTGDSSYEQYF
TRBJ2-7 TRBV11-2 CASSLYRGHYEQYF
TRBJ2-1 TRBV27 CASSPLAETYNEQFF
TRBJ1-2 TRBV30 CAWRASGLDGYTF
TRBJ2-3 TRBV6-5 CASRPTSGKRFTQYF
TRBJ1-2 TRBV11-1 CASSPSSQAPYGYTF
TRBJ1-5 TRBV10-3 CATSTGGNQPQHF
TRBJ2-5 TRBV6-6 CASSYPDRGRETQYF
TRBJ2-1 TRBV24-1 CATSDRTASSYNEQFF
TRBJ1-1 TRBV20-1 CSARAPPGQGGSGTEAFF